This TCR beta chain was sequenced for a study of blood T cells in healthy people across ages. Study outcomes and limitations: PBMCs went unsorted, and a conclusive naive versus antigen-experienced comparison was therefore prevented.

Turning to this clonotype: Its antigen remains unknown.

The CDR3 length is 15 residues. Germline V gene data show CDR1 as LGHNA and CDR2 as YNFKEQ. Trimming shortened V by 5 bases and J by 3 bases, and 15 bases separated the two germline ends. Next came a second PCR, run for 7 to 11 cycles, which used a sample-barcoded 5' primer along with a J-beta primer mix. Using its own MiXCR run on the 5' RACE reads, TCRdb lists one record per CDR3 protein. The sample contains roughly 2 million distinct CDR3 sequences, around 50% of which appear only once. Ranging in age from about 6 to 95, the donors were healthy Caucasian individuals from Russia. Each of the donors had roughly 9.4 milliliters of peripheral blood drawn into EDTA-treated Vacutainer tubes.

This rearrangement joins TRBV4-2 to TRBJ2-3; D is perhaps TRBD2 (6 bases). This TCR came from a middle-aged woman in good health. The source material was blood. CDR3 loop: CASSLGGMATDTQYF. DNA of the CDR3: TGTGCCAGCAGCTTAGGAGGGATGGCGACAGATACGCAGTATTTT.